The present entry profiles one T cell receptor beta chain with its context. Random hexamers were used to reverse transcribe roughly 0.5 to 1 ug of RNA. Each CDR3 protein gets one entry after TCRdb re-called the immunoSEQ multiplex PCR reads with MiXCR. The table includes 200,000 or so distinct CDR3 sequences, 90% to 95% detected once. The record originates from a study of CD8 T cells in Susac syndrome. The CDR3 contains 16 residues. V gave up 7 bases and J gave up 0 bases, with 19 bases separating them. Per the germline V gene, CDR1 is SQVTM and CDR2 is ANQGSEA. The TCR originated in a human donor with multiple sclerosis. The chain joins TRBV29-1 to TRBJ2-1; D perhaps matches TRBD2 (5 bases). Sequencing was performed on CD4+ T cells from PBMCs. The CDR3 DNA reads TGCAGCGCCCGTTTAGGAGCGGCCATCTCCTACAATGAGCAGTTCTTC. Protein product: CSARLGAAISYNEQFF.